Reported below is one T cell receptor (beta chain). As handled by the study authors: Reference gene primer amplification gave estimated nucleated cell counts. This table comes from immunoSEQ multiplex PCR, and its TCRdb copy is limited to in-frame clones, with some not included. V and J calls and clone size are given by that table; D and trimming were obtained from the DNA. This table has approximately 140,000 clones, 88% appearing once. Seattle enrolled patients during active infection and tracked them longitudinally. Germline V gene data show CDR1 as SEHNR and CDR2 as FQNEAQ (reference sequence). The CDR3 is made up of 15 amino acids. The V and J ends lost 1 base and 8 bases, in that order; junction bases with no gene match: 6. This record belongs to a study of blood T cell repertoires in COVID-19.

The TCR comes from a human donor with COVID-19, enrolled during active disease. The donor label of this sample is uncertain. The source material was peripheral blood. The chain links TRBV7-9 to TRBJ2-1, with TRBD2 identical over 9 bases. In nucleotides, the CDR3 is TGTGCCAGCAGCTTAGTAGCGGGAGCGGTGGATGAGCAGTTCTTC. Translated, it gives CASSLVAGAVDEQFF.